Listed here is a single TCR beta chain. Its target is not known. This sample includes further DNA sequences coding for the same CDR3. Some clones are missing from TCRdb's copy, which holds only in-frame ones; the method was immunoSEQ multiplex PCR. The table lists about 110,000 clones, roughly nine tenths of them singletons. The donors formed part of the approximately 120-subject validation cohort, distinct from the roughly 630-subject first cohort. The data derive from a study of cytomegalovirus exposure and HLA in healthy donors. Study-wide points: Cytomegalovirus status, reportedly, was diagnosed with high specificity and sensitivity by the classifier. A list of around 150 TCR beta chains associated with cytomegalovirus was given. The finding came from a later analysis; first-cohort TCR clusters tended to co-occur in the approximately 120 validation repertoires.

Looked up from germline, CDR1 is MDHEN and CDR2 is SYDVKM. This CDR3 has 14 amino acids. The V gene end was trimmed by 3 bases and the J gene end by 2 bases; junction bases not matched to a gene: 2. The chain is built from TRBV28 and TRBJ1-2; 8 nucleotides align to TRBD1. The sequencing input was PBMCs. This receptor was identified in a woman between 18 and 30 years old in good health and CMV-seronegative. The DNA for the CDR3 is TGTGCCAGCAGTTTGCAGGGGGCGAACTATGGCTACACCTTC. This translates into CASSLQGANYGYTF.